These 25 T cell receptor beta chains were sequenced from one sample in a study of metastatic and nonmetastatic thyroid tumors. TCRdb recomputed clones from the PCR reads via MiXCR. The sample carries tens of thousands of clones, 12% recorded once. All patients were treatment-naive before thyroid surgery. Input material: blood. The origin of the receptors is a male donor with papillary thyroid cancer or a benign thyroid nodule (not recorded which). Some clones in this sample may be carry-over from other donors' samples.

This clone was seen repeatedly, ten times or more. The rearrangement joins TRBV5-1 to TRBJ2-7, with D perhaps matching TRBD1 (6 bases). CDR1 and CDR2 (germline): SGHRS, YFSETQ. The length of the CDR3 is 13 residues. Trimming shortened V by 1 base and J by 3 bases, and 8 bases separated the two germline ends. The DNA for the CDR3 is TGCGCCAGCAGCTTGAACAGGGTCTACGAGCAGTACTTC. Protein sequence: CASSLNRVYEQYF.

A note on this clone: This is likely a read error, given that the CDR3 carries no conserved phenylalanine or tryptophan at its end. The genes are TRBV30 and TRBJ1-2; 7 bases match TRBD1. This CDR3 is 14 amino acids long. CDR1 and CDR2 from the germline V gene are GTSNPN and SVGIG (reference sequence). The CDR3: CTWFGYRGYYGYTV. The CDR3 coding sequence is TGTACCTGGTTTGGGTACAGGGGATACTATGGCTACACCGTC.

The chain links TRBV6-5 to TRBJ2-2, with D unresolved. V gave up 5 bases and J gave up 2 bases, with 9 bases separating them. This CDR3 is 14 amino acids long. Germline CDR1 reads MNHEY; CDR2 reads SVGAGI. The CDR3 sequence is CASSKQLNTGELFF. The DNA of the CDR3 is TGTGCCAGCAGTAAACAGCTAAACACCGGGGAGCTGTTTTTT.

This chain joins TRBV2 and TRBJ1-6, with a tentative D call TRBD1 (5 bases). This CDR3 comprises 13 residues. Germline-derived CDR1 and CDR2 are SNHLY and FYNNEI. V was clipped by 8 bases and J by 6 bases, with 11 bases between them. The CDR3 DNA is TGTGCCAGCTGGCCCGACAGTAATTCACCCCTCCACTTT. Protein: CASWPDSNSPLHF.

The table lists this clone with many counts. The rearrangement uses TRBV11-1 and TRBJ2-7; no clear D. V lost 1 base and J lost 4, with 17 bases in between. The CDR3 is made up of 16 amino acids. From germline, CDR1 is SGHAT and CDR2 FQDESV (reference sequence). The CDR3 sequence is CASSLGIGGNNYEQYF. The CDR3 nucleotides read TGTGCCAGCAGCTTAGGTATTGGCGGAAACAATTACGAGCAGTACTTC.

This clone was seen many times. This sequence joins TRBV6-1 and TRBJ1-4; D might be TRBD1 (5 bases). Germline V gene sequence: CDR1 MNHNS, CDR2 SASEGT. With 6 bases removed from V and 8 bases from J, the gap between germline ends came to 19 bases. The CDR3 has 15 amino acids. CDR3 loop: CASSSGGSLREKLFF. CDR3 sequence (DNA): TGTGCCAGCAGCTCCGGGGGGAGTCTACGCGAAAAACTGTTTTTT.

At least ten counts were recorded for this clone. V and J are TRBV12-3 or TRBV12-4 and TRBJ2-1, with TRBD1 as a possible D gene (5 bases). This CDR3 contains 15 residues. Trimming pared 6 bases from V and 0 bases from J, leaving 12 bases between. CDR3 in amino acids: CASSKGTGSYNEQFF. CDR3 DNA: TGTGCCAGCAGCAAAGGAACAGGCTCCTACAATGAGCAGTTCTTC.

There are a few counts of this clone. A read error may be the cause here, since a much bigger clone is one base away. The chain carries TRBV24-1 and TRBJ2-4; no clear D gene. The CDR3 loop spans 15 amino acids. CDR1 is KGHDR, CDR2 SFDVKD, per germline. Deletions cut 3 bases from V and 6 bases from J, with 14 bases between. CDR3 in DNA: TGTGCCACCAGTGATCAAAATGGGGAAAGAAACATTCAGTACTTC. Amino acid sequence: CATSDQNGERNIQYF.

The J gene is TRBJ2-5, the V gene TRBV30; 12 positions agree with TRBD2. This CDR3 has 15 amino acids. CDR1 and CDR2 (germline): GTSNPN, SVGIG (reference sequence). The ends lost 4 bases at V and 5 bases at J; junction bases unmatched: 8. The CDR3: CAWTLAGGPGETQYF. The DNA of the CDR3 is TGTGCCTGGACGCTAGCGGGAGGGCCGGGGGAGACCCAGTACTTC.

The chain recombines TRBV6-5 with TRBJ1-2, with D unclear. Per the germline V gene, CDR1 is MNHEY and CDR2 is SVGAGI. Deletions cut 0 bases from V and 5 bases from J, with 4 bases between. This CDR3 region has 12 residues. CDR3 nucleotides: TGTGCCAGCAGTTACTCTGGGTATGGCTACACCTTC. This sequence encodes CASSYSGYGYTF.

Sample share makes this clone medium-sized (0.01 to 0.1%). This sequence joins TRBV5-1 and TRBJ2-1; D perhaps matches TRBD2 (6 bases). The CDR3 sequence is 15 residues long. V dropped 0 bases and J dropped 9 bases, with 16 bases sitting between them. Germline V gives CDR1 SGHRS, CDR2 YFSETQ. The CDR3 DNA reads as TGCGCCAGCAGCTTGGCTCCGGGACTCATGGGTGAGCAGTTCTTC. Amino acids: CASSLAPGLMGEQFF.

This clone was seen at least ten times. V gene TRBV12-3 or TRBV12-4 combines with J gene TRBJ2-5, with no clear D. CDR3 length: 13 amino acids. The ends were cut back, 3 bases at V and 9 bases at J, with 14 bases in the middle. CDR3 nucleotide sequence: TGTGCCAGCAGTTTCCGCCCGTCTTTGGCCCAGTACTTC. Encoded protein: CASSFRPSLAQYF.

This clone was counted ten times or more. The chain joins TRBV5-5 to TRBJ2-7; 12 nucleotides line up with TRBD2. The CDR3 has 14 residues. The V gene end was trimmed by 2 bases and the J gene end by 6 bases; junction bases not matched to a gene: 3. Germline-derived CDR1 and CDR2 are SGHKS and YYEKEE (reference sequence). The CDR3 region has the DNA TGTGCCAGCAGCTTCCGACTAGCGGGAGTCGAGCAGTACTTC. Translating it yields CASSFRLAGVEQYF.

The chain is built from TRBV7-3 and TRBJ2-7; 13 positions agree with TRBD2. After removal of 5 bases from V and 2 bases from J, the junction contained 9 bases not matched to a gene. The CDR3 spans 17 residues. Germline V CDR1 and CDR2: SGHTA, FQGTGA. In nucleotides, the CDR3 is TGTGCCAGCAGCCCCTGGACTAGCGGGAGTAGGACCTACGAGCAGTACTTC. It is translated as CASSPWTSGSRTYEQYF.

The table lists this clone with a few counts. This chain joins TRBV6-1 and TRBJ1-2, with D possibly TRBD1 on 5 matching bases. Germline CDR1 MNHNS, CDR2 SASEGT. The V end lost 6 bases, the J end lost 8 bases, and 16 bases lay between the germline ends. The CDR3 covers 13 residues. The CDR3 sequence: CASSPSRVRGYTF. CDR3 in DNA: TGTGCCAGCAGCCCCTCCAGGGTGAGAGGCTACACCTTC.

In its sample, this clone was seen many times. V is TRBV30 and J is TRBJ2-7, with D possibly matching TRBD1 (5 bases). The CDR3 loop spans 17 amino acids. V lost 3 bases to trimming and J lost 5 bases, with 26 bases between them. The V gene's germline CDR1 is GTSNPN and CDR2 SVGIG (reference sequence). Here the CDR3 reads CAWSVFRAAVAPHEQYF. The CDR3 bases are TGTGCCTGGAGCGTTTTCAGGGCAGCTGTTGCGCCCCACGAGCAGTACTTC.

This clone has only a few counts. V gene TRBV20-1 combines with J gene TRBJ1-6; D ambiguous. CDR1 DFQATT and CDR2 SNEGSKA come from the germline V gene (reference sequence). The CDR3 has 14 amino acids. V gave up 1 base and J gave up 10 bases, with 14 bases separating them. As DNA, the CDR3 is TGCAGTGCTAGAGTGGAACAGATAAACTCACCCCTCCACTTT. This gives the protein CSARVEQINSPLHF.

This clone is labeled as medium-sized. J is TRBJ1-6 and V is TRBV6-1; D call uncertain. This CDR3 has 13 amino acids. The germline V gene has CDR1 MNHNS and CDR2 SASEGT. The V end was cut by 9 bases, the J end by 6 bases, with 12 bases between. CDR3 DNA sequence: TGTGCCAGTAACGCGCGGGGTAATTCACCCCTCCACTTT. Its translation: CASNARGNSPLHF.

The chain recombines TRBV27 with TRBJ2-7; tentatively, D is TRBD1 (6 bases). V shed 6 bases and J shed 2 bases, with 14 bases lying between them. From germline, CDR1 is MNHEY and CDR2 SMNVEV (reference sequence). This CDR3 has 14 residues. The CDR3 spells CASSSHRDTYEQYF. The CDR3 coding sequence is TGTGCCAGCAGCAGCCACAGGGATACCTACGAGCAGTACTTC.

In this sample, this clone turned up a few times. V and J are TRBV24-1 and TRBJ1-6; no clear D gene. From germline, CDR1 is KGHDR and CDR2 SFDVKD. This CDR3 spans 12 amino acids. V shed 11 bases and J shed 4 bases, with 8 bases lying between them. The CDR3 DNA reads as TGTGCCAGCAAGCTATATAATTCACCCCTCCACTTT. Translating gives CASKLYNSPLHF.

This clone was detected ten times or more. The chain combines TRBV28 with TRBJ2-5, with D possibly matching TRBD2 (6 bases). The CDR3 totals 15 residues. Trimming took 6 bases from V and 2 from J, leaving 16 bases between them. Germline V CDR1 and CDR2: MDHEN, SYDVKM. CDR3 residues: CASRPGTAGQETQYF. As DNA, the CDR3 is TGTGCCAGCAGACCTGGGACTGCAGGTCAAGAGACCCAGTACTTC.

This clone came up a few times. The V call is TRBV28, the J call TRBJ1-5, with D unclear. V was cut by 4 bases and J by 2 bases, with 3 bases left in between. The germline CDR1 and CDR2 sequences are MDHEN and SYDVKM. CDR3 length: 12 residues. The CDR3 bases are TGTGCCAGCAGTTGGGGCAATCAGCCCCAGCATTTT. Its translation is CASSWGNQPQHF.

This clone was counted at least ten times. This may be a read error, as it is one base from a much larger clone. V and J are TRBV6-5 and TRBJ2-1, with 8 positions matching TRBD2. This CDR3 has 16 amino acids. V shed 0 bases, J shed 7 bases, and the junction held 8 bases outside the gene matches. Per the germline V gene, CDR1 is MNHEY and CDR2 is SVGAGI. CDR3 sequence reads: CASSYSNGRAENEQFF. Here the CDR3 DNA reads TGTGCCAGCAGTTACTCGAACGGGAGGGCCGAGAATGAGCAGTTCTTC.

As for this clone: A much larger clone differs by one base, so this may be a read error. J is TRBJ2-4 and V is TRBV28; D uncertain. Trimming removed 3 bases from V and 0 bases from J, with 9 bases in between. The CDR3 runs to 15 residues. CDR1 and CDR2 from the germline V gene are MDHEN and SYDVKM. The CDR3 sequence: CASSFTQGAKNIQYF. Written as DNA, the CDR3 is TGTGCCAGCAGTTTCACGCAAGGAGCCAAAAACATTCAGTACTTC.

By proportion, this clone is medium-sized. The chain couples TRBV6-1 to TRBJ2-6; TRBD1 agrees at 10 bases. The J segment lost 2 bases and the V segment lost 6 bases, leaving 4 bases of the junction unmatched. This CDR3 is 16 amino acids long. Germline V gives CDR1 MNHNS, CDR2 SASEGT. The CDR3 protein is CASRPGTGAGANVLTF. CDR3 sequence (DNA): TGTGCCAGCAGACCAGGGACAGGGGCTGGGGCCAACGTCCTGACTTTC.